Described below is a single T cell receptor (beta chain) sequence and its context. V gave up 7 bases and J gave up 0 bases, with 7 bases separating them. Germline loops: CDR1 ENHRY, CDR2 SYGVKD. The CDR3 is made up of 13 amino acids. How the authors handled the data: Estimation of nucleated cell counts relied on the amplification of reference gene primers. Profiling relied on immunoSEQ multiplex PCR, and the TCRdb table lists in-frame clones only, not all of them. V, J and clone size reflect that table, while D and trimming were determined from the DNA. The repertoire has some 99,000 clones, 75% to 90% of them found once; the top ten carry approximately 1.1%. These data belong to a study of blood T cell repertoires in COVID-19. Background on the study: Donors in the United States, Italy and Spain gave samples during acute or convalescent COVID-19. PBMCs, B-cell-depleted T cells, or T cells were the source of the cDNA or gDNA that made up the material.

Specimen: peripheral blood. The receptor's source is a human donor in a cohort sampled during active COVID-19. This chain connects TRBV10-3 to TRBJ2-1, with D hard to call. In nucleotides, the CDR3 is TGTGCCATCAAGGCGGACTCCTACAATGAGCAGTTCTTC. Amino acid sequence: CAIKADSYNEQFF.